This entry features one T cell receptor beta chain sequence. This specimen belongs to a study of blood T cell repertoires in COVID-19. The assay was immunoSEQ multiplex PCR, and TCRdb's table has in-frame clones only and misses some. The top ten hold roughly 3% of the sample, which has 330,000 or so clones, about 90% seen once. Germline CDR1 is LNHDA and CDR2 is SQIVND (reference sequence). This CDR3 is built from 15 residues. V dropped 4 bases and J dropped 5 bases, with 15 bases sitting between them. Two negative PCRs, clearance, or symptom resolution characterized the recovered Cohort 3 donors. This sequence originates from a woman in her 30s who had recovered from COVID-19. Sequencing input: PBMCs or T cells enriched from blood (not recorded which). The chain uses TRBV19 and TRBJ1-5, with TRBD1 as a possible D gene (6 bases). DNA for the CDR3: TGTGCCAGTAGTACTACGGACAGTTACTATCAGCCCCAGCATTTT. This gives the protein CASSTTDSYYQPQHF.